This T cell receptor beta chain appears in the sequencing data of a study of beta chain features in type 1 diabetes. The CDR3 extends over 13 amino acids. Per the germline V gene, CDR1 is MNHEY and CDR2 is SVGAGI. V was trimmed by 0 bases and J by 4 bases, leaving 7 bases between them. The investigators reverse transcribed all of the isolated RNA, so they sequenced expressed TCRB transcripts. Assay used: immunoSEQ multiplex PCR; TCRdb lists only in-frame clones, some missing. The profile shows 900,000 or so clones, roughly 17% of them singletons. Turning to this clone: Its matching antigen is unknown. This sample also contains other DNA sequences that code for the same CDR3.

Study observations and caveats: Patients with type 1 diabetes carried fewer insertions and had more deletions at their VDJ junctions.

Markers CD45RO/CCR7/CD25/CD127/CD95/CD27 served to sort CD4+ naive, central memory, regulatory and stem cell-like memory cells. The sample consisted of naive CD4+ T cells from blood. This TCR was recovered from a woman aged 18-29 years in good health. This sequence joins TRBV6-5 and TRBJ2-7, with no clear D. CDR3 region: CASSYSVGYEQYF. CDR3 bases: TGTGCCAGCAGTTACTCGGTGGGTTACGAGCAGTACTTC.